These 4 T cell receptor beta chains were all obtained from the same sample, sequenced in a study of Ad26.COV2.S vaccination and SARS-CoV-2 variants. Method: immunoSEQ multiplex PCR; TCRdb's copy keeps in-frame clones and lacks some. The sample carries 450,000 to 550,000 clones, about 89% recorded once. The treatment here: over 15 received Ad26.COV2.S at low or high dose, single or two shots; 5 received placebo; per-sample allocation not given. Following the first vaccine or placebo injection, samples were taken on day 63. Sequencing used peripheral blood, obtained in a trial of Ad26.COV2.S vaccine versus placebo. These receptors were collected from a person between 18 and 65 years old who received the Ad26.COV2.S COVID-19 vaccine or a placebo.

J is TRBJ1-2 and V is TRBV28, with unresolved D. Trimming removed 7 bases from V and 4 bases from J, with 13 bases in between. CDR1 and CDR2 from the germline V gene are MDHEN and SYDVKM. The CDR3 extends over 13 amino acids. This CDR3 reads CASTTFGIYGYTF. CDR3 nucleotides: TGTGCCAGCACTACGTTCGGGATCTATGGCTACACCTTC.

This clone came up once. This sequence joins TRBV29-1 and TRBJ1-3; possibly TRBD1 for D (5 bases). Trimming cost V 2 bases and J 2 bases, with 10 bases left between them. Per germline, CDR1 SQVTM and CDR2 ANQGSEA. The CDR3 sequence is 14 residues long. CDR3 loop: CSVEFRGTGNTIYF. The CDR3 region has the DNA TGCAGCGTTGAATTTAGGGGTACTGGAAACACCATATATTTT.

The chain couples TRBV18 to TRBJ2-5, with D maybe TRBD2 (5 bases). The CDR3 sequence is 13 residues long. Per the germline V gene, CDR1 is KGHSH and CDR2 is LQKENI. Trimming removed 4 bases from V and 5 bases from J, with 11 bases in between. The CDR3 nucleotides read TGTGCCAGCTCACGGGCTAGCAGGGAGACCCAGTACTTC. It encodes CASSRASRETQYF.

For the CDR3, the DNA is TGTGCCAGTAAAGCGGACACCGGGGAGCTGTTTTTT. Translated, it gives CASKADTGELFF. The V and J genes are TRBV19 and TRBJ2-2; TRBD2 is a possible D gene (5 bases). This CDR3 is 12 amino acids long. Germline loops: CDR1 LNHDA, CDR2 SQIVND (reference sequence). Deletions cut 7 bases from V and 3 bases from J, with 6 bases between.